Sequencing of this TCR beta chain was carried out in a study of regulatory T cells in long-lasting Graves disease. Study outcomes and limitations: Persistent cases favored TRBV28, TRBJ1-2 and TRBJ2-5.

TCR beta libraries were built with iRepertoire HTBI primers and Arm-PCR of CDR3 regions. TCRdb passed the multiplex PCR reads through MiXCR, listing each CDR3 protein once. Of about 420,000 distinct CDR3 sequences in the sample, about 15% were seen once. Noted time point: newly diagnosed GD, antithyroid drugs for less than 3 months. Construction of the TCR library relied on RNA isolated from PBMCs. An endocrinology unit in Xi'an, China, supplied the patients. The CDR3 totals 17 residues. Trimming at V came to 0 bases and at J to 4 bases, leaving 7 bases not matched to a gene. From germline, CDR1 is MNHEY and CDR2 SVGAGI. Of note for this clonotype: Its target is not known.

In addition, the sample was reused for a study of T cells in Graves' hyperthyroidism and ophthalmopathy. As that report states: In the first-round RT-PCR of the TCR CDR3, the HTBI primer set was used.

The chain carries TRBV6-5 and TRBJ2-3, with 10 nucleotides matching TRBD2. The sequenced sample was peripheral blood mononuclear cells (PBMCs), obtained at new diagnosis, from a patient treated with antithyroid drugs. The TCR was taken from a woman younger than 35 with Graves disease. This CDR3 reads CASSYSITSGDPDTQYF. The CDR3 DNA reads as TGTGCCAGCAGTTACTCGATTACTAGCGGGGACCCAGATACGCAGTATTTT.